This record concerns one TCR beta chain sequence. Germline V gene data show CDR1 as LNHDA and CDR2 as SQIVND (reference sequence). Losses at the gene ends were 8 bases for V and 4 bases for J; bases not matched to a gene: 2. This CDR3 has 12 residues. The data are from a study of blood T cell repertoires in COVID-19. Original data processing: Reference gene primer amplification yielded estimated nucleated cell counts. The table came from immunoSEQ multiplex PCR; TCRdb's copy has only in-frame clones and leaves some out. From that table come the V and J calls and clone size; the DNA was used to work out D and trimming. Of around 260,000 clones in the sample, around 87% were seen once.

This sequence joins TRBV19 and TRBJ1-1, with 9 bases matching TRBD1. The TCR originated in a man aged 18 to 29 with active or convalescent COVID-19. The sample consisted of peripheral blood. For the CDR3, the DNA is TGTGCCAGTGCGACAGGGGGCACTGAAGCTTTCTTT. As protein: CASATGGTEAFF.